Included here is one T cell receptor beta chain sequence, with context. Its binding antigen is unknown. No clone much larger than this one lies a single base away; base qualities are absent. Trimming removed 1 base from V and 0 bases from J; the gene matches leave 5 bases unexplained. CDR1 and CDR2, per the germline V gene (reference sequence), are LNHDA and SQIVND. Inclusive of the bounding cysteine and phenylalanine, the CDR3 is 16 residues long. The CDR3 DNA has 48 bases and is translated from base 1. Genomic DNA was extracted with the Qiagen DNeasy kit from unsorted PBMCs and from negatively selected CD4+ and CD8+ fractions. TCR beta CDR3 regions were amplified by immunoSEQ multiplex PCR using primers annealing to V and J segments. A synthetic immune receptor repertoire was used to minimize amplification bias, and any remaining bias was removed computationally after sequencing. The original methods were these. Custom Python scripts were used to quantify repertoire diversity as the Shannon entropy index. The unsorted, CD4+ and CD8+ repertoires were each analyzed separately, with the exception of combined analyses, where CD4+ and CD8+ sequences were merged in silico. A clone was considered expanded if an increase in frequency of at least 2-fold after treatment relative to C1D1 was found, and a pseudocount of 0.5 was applied to clones undetected at baseline. Clones with 0 or 1 copy at C1D1 were classified as singleton clones, and clones with 2 or more copies were classified as non-singleton clones. Clones expanded in unsorted samples were annotated as CD4+, CD8+ or unknown by matching protein sequences in sorted samples from the same patient. Wilcoxon tests on paired samples were used to test changes in diversity from C1D1 to C4D1. Entries here come from immuneACCESS through TCRdb and include only in-frame sequences with V and J called. Some clones fail to appear in such tables; in the studies checked, an unresolved V gene covers under half of the shortfall, and the cause of the remainder is unknown. That table furnishes V, J and clone size, whereas the DNA furnished D and trimming. In this sample the table shows 75,000 to 100,000 clones, 81% of which occur a single time. Approximately 15% of the sample is taken by the ten largest.

This sample is drawn from a study of PD-1 blockade in classical Hodgkin lymphoma (dated by TCRdb to 2018 to 2020). In the study overall: Nivolumab dosing was 3 mg/kg intravenously every 2 weeks, continuing until either disease progression or unacceptable toxicity. A peripheral blood immune signature of response to PD-1 blockade in classical Hodgkin lymphoma was defined using TCR beta sequencing and CyTOF. Overall results and qualifications from the work: Among trial patients, those achieving complete response had baseline diversity similar to that of newly diagnosed patients, while diversity was significantly lower in partial responders and progressors. A significant rise by C4D1 was seen in CD4+ but not CD8+ TCR diversity (p=0.0027 vs p=0.16), with the rise being most apparent in complete responders (p=0.02). Baseline TCR diversity was reported to be lower in newly diagnosed patients than in healthy donors, and even lower in relapsed/refractory patients. The study was restricted to a single clinical trial cohort, and the causes of repertoire differences, possibly disease activity or prior therapy, were left undefined. Lower diversity was seen in patients whose nivolumab began less than 1 year after ASCT, and these patients were left out of later analyses so that immune reconstitution would not confound the results.

The time point label here, explained by the study, means: cycle 2 day 1 (C2D1) of nivolumab. Every trial patient had relapsed following autologous stem cell transplantation, and prior brentuximab vedotin exposure was what differed among cohorts A, B and C. The trial cohort was composed of approximately 56 patients with relapsed/refractory classical Hodgkin lymphoma, for whom complete response, partial response or progressive disease was recorded as best overall response. In the multi-cohort phase II CheckMate 205 trial, trial patients received single-agent nivolumab. An independent review committee assessed best overall response by applying the 2007 International Working Group response criteria. Trial PBMCs were collected immediately before nivolumab initiation (C1D1) and during therapy at cycle 2 day 1 and cycle 4 day 1. Peripheral blood was collected in 8 mL Vacutainer Cell Preparation Tubes, from which PBMCs were isolated by centrifugation and then cryopreserved.

The receptor's source is a human donor with classical Hodgkin lymphoma. This material consisted of peripheral blood mononuclear cells (PBMCs), taken before the second cycle of nivolumab. The chain is encoded by TRBV19 joined to TRBJ1-1; 7 nucleotides in the junction match TRBD1. The nucleotide sequence reads as follows: TGTGCCAGTAGTATAGTCACAGGGGACATGAACACTGAAGCTTTCTTT. Translated, it reads CASSIVTGDMNTEAFF.